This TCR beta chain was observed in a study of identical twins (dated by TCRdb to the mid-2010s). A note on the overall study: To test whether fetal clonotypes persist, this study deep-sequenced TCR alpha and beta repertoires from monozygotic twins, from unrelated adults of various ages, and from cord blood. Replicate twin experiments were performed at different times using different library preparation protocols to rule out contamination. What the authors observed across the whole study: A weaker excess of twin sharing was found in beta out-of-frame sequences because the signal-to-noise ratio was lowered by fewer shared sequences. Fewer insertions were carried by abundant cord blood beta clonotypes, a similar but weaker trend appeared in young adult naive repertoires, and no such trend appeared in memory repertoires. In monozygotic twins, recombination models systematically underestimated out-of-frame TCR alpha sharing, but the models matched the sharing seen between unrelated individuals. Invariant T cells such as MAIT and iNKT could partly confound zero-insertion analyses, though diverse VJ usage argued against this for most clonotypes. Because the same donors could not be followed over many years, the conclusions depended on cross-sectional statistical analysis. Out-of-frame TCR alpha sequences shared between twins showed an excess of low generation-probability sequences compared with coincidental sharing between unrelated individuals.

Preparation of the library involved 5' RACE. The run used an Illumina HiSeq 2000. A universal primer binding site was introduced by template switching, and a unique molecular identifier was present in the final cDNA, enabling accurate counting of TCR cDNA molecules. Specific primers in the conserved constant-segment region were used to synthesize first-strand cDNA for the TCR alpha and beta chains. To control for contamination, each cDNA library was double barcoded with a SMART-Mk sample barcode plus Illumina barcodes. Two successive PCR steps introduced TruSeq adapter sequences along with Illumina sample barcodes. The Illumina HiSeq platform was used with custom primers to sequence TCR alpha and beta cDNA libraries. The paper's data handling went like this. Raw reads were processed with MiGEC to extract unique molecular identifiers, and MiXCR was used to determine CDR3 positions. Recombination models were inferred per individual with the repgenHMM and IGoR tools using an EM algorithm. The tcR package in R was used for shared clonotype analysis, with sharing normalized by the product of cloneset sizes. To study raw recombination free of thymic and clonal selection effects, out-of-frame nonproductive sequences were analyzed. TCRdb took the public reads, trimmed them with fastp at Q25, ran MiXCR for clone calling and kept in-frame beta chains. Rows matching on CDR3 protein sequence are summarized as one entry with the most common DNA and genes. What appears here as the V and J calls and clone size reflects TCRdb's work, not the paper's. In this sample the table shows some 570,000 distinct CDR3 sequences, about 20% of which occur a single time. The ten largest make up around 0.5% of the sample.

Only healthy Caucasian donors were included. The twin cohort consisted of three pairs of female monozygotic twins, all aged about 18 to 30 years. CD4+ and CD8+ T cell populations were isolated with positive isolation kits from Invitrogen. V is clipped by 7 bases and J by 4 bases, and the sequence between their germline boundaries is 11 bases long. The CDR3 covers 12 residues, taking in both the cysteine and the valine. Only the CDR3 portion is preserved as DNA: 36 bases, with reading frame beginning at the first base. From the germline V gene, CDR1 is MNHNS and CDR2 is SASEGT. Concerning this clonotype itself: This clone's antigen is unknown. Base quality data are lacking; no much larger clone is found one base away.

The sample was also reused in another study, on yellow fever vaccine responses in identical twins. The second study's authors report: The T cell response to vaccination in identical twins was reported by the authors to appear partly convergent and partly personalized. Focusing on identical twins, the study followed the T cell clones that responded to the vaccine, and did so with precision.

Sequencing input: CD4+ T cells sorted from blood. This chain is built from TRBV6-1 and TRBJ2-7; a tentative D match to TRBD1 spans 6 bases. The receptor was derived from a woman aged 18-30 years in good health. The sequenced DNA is TGTGCCAGCAAATCCAGGGGTTACGAGCAGTACGTC. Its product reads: CASKSRGYEQYV.